Following are 3 T cell receptor beta chains from one sample sequenced in a study of blood T cell repertoires in COVID-19. Measured with immunoSEQ multiplex PCR; TCRdb has only the in-frame clones, and not every one. The top ten hold about 2.2% of the sample, which has about 280,000 clones, about 85% seen once. Sequencing was performed on peripheral blood. Receptor source: a woman aged 45 to 65 who had recovered from COVID-19.

The chain links TRBV6-2 or TRBV6-3 to TRBJ2-1, with 9 positions matching TRBD2. Germline values: CDR1 MNHEY, CDR2 SVGEGT. The V and J ends lost 2 bases and 3 bases, in that order; junction bases with no gene match: 11. CDR3 size: 18 residues. The CDR3: CASSYSFGASGVYNEQFF. CDR3 sequence (DNA): TGTGCCAGCAGTTACAGCTTCGGTGCTAGCGGGGTCTACAATGAGCAGTTCTTC.

The table lists this clone with a count of one. The chain has TRBV7-3 and TRBJ2-2, with D perhaps matching TRBD2 (6 bases). This CDR3 contains 15 residues. Per the germline V gene, CDR1 is SGHTA and CDR2 is FQGTGA. V was cut by 5 bases and J by 4 bases, with 14 bases left in between. As DNA, the CDR3 is TGTGCCAGCAGCCCTATATTGGGGGGCACCGGGGAGCTGTTTTTT. Amino acid sequence: CASSPILGGTGELFF.

The chain recombines TRBV5-1 with TRBJ1-2; 9 positions agree with TRBD1. CDR1 and CDR2 from the germline V gene are SGHRS and YFSETQ. CDR3 length equals 14 residues. The J segment lost 3 bases and the V segment lost 4 bases, leaving 4 bases of the junction unmatched. The CDR3 protein is CASSGGQGYYGYTF. The CDR3 region has the DNA TGCGCCAGCAGCGGGGGACAGGGATACTATGGCTACACCTTC.